This TCR beta chain appears in the sequencing data of a study of CD8 T cells in Susac syndrome. The CDR3 loop spans 14 amino acids. With 5 bases removed from V and 4 bases from J, the gap between germline ends came to 13 bases. Germline CDR1 and CDR2: SGHDT and YYEEEE. An amount of RNA that ranged from roughly 0.45 to 1 ug was reverse transcribed with random hexamers. Amplification of TCR beta CDR3 across 54 Vbeta and 13 Jbeta was performed with immunoSEQ multiplex PCR. TCRdb re-called the immunoSEQ multiplex PCR reads through MiXCR, storing one row per CDR3 protein. The sample yields about 300,000 distinct CDR3 sequences, approximately 85% seen once. Blood CD8+ and CD4+ T cells underwent high-throughput TCR beta sequencing. In contrast to the negatively isolated CD8+ and CD4+ T cells, TEMRA cells were FACS-enriched.

Sequencing was performed on CD8+ T cells from PBMCs. The TCR was taken from a human donor with multiple sclerosis. The chain recombines TRBV5-6 with TRBJ2-1, with a possible D match to TRBD1 (5 bases). The CDR3 DNA reads TGTGCCAGCAGTCTTACCCAGGGTTACAATGAGCAGTTCTTC. Protein: CASSLTQGYNEQFF.